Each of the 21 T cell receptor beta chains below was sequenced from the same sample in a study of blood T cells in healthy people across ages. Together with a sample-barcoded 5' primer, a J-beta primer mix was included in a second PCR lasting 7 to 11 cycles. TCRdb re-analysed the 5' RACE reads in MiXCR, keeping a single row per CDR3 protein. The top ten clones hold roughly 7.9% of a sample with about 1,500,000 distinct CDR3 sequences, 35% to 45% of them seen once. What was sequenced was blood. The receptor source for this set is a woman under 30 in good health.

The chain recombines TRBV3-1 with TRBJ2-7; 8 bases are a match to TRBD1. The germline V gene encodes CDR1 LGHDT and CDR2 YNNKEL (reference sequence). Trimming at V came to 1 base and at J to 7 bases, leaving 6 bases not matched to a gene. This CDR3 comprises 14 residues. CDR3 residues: CASSQGTGKGEQYF. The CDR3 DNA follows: TGTGCCAGCAGCCAAGGGACAGGGAAAGGGGAGCAGTACTTC.

DNA for the CDR3: TGCGCCAGCAGCCTCCCCGGACAGAAACCCTACGAGCAGTACTTC. Its translation is CASSLPGQKPYEQYF. The chain links TRBV4-1 to TRBJ2-7; weak D call: TRBD1 (6 bases). Trimming took off 4 bases at V and 2 bases at J, with 15 bases between the two ends. The V gene's germline CDR1 is MGHRA and CDR2 YSYEKL. This CDR3 region has 15 residues.

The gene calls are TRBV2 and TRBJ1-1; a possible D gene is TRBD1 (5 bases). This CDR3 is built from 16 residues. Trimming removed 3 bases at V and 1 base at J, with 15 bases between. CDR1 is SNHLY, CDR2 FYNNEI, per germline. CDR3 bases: TGTGCCAGCAGTGAGAGCAGGGCTTCACCGAACACTGAAGCTTTCTTT. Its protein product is CASSESRASPNTEAFF.

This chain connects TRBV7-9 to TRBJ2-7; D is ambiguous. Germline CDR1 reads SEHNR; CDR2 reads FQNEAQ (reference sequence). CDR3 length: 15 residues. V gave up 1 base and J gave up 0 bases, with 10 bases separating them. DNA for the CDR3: TGTGCCAGCAGCTTAGTAGCCCTTAACTCCTACGAGCAGTACTTC. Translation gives CASSLVALNSYEQYF.

DNA for the CDR3: TGCGCCAGCAGCCAAGGCCCAAGCGGGGACGAGCAGTACTTC. This gives the protein CASSQGPSGDEQYF. The rearrangement uses TRBV4-1 and TRBJ2-7; 7 bases match TRBD2. Germline lookup yields CDR1 MGHRA and CDR2 YSYEKL. V trimming: 1 base; J trimming: 5 bases; junction bases outside the gene matches: 5. The CDR3 contains 14 residues.

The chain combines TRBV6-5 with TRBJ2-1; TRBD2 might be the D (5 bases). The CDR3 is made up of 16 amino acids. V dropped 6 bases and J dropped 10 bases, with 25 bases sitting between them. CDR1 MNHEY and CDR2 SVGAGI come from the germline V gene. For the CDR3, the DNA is TGTGCCAGCAGCCAGGCGAGCGATGCCGCGGGTCGGGAGCAGTTCTTC. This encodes CASSQASDAAGREQFF.

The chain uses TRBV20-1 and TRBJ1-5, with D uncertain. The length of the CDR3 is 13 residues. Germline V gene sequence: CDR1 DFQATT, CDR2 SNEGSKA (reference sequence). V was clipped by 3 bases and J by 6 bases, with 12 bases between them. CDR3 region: CSARANTGQPQHF. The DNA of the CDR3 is TGCAGTGCTAGGGCGAATACTGGTCAGCCCCAGCATTTT.

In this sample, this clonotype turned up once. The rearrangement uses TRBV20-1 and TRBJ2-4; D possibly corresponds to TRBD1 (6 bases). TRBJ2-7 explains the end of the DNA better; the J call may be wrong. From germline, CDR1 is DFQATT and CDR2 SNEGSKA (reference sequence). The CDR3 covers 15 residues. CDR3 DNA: TGCAGTGCTAGAGATCAGGTTGGACAGAGCGACGAGCAGTACTTC. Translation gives CSARDQVGQSDEQYF.

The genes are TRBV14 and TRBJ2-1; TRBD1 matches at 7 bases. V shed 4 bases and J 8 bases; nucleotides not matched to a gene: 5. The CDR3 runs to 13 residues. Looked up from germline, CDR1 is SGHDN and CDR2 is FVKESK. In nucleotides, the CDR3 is TGTGCCAGCAGCCGGGACAGTTACGATGAGCAGTTCTTC. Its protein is CASSRDSYDEQFF.

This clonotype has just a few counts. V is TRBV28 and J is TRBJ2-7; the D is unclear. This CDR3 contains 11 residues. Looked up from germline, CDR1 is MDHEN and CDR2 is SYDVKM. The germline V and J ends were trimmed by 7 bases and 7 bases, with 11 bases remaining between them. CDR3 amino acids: CASISYGEQYF. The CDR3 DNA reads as TGTGCCAGCATCTCTTATGGAGAGCAGTACTTC.

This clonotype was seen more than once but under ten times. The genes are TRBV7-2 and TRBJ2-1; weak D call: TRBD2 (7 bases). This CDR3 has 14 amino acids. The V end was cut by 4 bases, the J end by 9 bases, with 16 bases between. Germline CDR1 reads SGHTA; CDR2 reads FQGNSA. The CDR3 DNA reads TGTGCCAGCAGCTCCCCCGGGGGGCGAAGTGAGCAGTTCTTC. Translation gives CASSSPGGRSEQFF.

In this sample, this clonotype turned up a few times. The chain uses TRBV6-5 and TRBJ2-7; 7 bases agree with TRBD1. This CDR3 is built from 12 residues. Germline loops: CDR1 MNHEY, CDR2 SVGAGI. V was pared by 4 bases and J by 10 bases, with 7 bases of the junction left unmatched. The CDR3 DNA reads TGTGCCAGCAGTTCCGGACAGGCCCTTCAGTACTTC. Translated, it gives CASSSGQALQYF.

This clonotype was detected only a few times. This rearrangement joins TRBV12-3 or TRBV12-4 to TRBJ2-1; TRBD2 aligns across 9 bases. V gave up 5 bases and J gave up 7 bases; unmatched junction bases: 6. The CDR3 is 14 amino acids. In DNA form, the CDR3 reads TGTGCCAGCAGTCGCAGCGGGGGGCTTAATGAGCAGTTCTTC. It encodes CASSRSGGLNEQFF.

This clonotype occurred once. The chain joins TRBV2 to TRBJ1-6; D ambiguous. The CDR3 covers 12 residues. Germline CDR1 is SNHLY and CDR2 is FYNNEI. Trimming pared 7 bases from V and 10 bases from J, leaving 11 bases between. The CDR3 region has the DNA TGTGCCAGCACCGGGGAACTCTCACCCCTCCACTTT. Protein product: CASTGELSPLHF.

CDR3 in DNA: TGTGCCAGCATCGCAAAGGGGGATGGGCCCGGGGAGCTGTTTTTT. Protein sequence: CASIAKGDGPGELFF. The V and J genes are TRBV27 and TRBJ2-2; tentatively, D is TRBD1 (6 bases). This CDR3 has 15 residues. Germline CDR1 and CDR2: MNHEY and SMNVEV (reference sequence). V shed 7 bases and J shed 6 bases, with 18 bases lying between them.

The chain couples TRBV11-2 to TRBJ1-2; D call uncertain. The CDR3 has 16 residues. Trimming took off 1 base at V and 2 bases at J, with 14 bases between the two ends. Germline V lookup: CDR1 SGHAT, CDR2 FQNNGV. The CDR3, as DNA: TGTGCCAGCAGCTTAGTGGGCCTCGGGGAGAACTATGGCTACACCTTC. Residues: CASSLVGLGENYGYTF.

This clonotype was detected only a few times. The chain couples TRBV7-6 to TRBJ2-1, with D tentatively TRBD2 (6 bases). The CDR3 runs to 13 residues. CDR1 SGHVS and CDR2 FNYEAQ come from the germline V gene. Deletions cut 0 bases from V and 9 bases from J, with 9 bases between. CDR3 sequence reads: CASSLATSPEQFF. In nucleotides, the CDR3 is TGTGCCAGCAGCTTAGCTACTAGCCCTGAGCAGTTCTTC.

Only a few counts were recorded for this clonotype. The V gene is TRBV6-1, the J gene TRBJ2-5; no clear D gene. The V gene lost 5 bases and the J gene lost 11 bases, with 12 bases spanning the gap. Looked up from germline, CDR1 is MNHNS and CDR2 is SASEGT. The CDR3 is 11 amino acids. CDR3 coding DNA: TGTGCCAGCAGTCCAAGCTCAATTCAGTACTTC. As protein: CASSPSSIQYF.

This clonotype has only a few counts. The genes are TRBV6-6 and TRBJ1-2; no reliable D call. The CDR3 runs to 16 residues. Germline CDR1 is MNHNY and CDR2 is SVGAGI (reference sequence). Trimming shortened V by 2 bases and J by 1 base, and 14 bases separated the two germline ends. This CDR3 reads CASSYRAVLINYGYTF. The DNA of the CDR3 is TGTGCCAGCAGTTACCGCGCAGTCCTCATTAACTATGGCTACACCTTC.

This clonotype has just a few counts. The CDR3 here is CASSVTAATDTQYF. The CDR3 DNA reads as TGTGCCAGCAGCGTAACAGCTGCCACAGATACGCAGTATTTT. The J gene is TRBJ2-3, the V gene TRBV9, with unresolved D. Germline assignment: CDR1 SGDLS and CDR2 YYNGEE. The CDR3 has 14 amino acids. V was clipped by 1 base and J by 2 bases, with 8 bases between them.

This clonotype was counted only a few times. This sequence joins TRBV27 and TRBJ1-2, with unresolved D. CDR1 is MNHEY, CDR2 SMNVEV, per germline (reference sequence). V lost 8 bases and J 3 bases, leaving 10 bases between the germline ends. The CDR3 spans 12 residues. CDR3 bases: TGTGCCAGCCTGAGTGCCGACTATGGCTACACCTTC. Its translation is CASLSADYGYTF.